This T cell receptor beta chain came from a study of cytomegalovirus exposure and HLA in healthy donors. General study results and limits: Certain indistinguishable V segments, among them TRBV6-2 and TRBV6-3, were excluded. A cluster of highly shared sequence variants was likely a sequencing artifact.

Use of 60 Vbeta and 13 Jbeta primers characterized the PCR. Method: immunoSEQ multiplex PCR; TCRdb's copy keeps in-frame clones and lacks some. The sample consists of around 150,000 clones, 75% to 80% of them appearing once. This clone has a handful of counts. Its antigen is unknown. Germline CDR1 is SNHLY and CDR2 is FYNNEI. The CDR3 contains 14 residues. J gave up 9 bases and V 6 bases, and 12 bases lay outside the gene matches. The chain employs TRBV2 and TRBJ2-3; 7 bases are shared with TRBD1. The sequenced sample was PBMCs. This receptor was taken from a man aged 50 to 60 in good health and CMV-seropositive. In nucleotides, the CDR3 is TGTGCCAGCAGCATGACAGGGCTCCCCGACACGCAGTATTTT. This sequence encodes CASSMTGLPDTQYF.